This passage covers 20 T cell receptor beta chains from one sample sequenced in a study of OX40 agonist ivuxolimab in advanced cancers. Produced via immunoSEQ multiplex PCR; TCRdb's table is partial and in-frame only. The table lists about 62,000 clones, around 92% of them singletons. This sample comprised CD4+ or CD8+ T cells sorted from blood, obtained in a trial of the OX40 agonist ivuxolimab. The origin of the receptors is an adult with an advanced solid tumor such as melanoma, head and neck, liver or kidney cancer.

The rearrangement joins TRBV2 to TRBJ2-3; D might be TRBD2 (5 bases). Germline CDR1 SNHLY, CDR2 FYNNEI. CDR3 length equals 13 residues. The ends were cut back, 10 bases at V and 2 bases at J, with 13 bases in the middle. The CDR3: CAIVRRFTDTQYF. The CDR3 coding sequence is TGTGCCATCGTGAGGAGGTTCACAGATACGCAGTATTTT.

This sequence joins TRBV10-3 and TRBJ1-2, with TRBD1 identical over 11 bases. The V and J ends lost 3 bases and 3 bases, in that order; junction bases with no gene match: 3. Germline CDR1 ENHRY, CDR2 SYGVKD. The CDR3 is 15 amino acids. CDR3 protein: CAISDRGQGDYGYTF. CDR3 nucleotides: TGTGCCATCAGTGATAGGGGACAGGGGGACTATGGCTACACCTTC.

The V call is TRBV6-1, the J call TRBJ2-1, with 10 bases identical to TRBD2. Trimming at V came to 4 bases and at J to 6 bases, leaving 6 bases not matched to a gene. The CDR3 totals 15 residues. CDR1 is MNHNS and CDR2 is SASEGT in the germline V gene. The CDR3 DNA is TGTGCCAGCAGTGCCAGCGGGGGGGCAGGCAATGAGCAGTTCTTC. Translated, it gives CASSASGGAGNEQFF.

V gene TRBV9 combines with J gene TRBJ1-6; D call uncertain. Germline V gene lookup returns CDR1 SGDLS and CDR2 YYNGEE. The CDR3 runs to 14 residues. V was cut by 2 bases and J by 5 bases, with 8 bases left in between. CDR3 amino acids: CASSVGTDNSPLHF. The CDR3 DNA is TGTGCCAGCAGCGTTGGTACAGATAATTCACCCCTCCACTTT.

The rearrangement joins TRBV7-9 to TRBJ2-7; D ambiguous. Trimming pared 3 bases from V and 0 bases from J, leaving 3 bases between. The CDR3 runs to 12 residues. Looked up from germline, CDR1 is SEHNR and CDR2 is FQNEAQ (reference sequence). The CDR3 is CASSFDSYEQYF. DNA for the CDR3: TGTGCCAGCAGCTTTGACTCCTACGAGCAGTACTTC.

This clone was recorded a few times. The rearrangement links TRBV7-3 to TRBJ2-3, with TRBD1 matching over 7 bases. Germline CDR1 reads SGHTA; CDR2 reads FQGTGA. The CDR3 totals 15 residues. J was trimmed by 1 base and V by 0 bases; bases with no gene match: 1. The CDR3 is CASSLTGGGTDTQYF. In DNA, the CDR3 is TGTGCCAGCAGCTTAACAGGGGGCGGCACAGATACGCAGTATTTT. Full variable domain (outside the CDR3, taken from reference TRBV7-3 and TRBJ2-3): GAGVSQTPSNKVTEKGKYVELRCDPISGHTALYWYRQSLGQGPEFLIYFQGTGAADDSGLPNDRFFAVRPEGSVSTLKIQRTERGDSAVYLCASSLTGGGTDTQYFGPGTRLTVL.

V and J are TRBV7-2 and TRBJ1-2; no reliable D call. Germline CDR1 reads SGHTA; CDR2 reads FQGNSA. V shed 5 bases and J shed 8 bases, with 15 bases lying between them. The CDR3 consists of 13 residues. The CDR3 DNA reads TGTGCCAGCAGCCCCCTCACCCTGGGCGGCTACACCTTC. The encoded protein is CASSPLTLGGYTF.

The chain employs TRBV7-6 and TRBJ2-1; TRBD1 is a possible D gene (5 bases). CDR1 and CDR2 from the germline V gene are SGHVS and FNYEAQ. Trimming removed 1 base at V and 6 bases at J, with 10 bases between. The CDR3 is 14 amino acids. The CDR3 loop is CASSLGGGANEQFF. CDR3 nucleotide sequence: TGTGCCAGCAGCTTAGGCGGTGGGGCCAATGAGCAGTTCTTC.

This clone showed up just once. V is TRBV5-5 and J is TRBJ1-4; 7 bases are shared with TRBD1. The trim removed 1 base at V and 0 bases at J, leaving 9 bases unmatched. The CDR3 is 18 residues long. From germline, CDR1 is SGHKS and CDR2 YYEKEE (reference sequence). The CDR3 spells CASSLSGGVLSTNEKLFF. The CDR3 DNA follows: TGTGCCAGCAGCTTGTCAGGGGGAGTTTTATCAACTAATGAAAAACTGTTTTTT.

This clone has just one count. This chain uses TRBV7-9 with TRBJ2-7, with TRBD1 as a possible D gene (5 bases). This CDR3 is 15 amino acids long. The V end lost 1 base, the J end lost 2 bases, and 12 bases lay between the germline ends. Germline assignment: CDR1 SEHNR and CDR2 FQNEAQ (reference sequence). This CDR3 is CASSLDRGKTYEQYF. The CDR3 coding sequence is TGTGCCAGCAGCTTAGATAGGGGCAAAACCTACGAGCAGTACTTC.

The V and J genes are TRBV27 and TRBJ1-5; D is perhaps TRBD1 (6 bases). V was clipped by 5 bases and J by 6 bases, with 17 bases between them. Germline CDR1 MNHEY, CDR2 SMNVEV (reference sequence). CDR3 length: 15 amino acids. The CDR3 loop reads CASSRARGVGQPQHF. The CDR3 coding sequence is TGTGCCAGCAGTCGAGCCAGGGGAGTAGGTCAGCCCCAGCATTTT.

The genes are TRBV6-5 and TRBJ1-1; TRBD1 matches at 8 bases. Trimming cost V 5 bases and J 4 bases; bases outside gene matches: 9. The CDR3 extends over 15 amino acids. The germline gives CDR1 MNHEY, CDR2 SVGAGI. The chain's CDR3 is CASSTRTGTGTEAFF. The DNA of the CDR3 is TGTGCCAGCAGTACACGGACAGGGACAGGCACTGAAGCTTTCTTT.

CDR3 nucleotide sequence: TGCGCCAGCACCCATTCACAGGGGAACACTGAAGCTTTCTTT. This codes for CASTHSQGNTEAFF. The J gene is TRBJ1-1, the V gene TRBV5-1; D might be TRBD1 (6 bases). This CDR3 is 14 amino acids long. The ends were cut back, 6 bases at V and 1 base at J, with 13 bases in the middle. Germline V gives CDR1 SGHRS, CDR2 YFSETQ.

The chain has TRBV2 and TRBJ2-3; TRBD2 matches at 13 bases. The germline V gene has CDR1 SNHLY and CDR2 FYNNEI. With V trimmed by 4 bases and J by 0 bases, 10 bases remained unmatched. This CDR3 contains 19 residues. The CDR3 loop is CASSAELAGGLGSTDTQYF. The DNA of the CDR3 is TGTGCCAGCAGTGCTGAACTAGCGGGGGGGCTTGGGAGCACAGATACGCAGTATTTT.

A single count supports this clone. CDR3 DNA sequence: TGCGCCAGCAGCTTGGAATGGGGCGCGGGGACCCAGTACTTC. Translated: CASSLEWGAGTQYF. The chain carries TRBV5-1 and TRBJ2-5; tentatively, D is TRBD1 or TRBD2 (5 bases each). The CDR3 runs to 14 residues. V shed 0 bases and J shed 7 bases, with 13 bases lying between them. CDR1 is SGHRS and CDR2 is YFSETQ in the germline V gene.

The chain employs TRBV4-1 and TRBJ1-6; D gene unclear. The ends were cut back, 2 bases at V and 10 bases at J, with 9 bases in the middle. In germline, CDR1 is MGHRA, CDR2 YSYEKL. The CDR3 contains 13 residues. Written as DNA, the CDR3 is TGCGCCAGCAGCCAAAGGGTCGGCTCACCCCTCCACTTT. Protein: CASSQRVGSPLHF.

Written as DNA, the CDR3 is TGTGCCAGTAGTACCGGGAGGGAGCAGTACTTC. Translating it yields CASSTGREQYF. V is TRBV19 and J is TRBJ2-7, with 7 positions matching TRBD2. CDR1 is LNHDA and CDR2 is SQIVND in the germline V gene (reference sequence). The CDR3 loop spans 11 amino acids. J gave up 7 bases and V 4 bases, and 1 base lay outside the gene matches.

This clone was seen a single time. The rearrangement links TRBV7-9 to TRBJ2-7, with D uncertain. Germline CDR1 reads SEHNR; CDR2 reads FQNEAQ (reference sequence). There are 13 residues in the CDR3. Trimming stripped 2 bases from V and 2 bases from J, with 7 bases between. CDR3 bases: TGTGCCAGCAGCTTACCGTTGACCTACGAGCAGTACTTC. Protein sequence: CASSLPLTYEQYF.

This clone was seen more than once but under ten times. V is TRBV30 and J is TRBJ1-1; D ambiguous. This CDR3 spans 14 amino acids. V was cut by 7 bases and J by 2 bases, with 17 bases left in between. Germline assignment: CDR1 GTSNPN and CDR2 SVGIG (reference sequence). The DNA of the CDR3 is TGTGCCTTGATTTCTATCGCAATTAACACTGAAGCTTTCTTT. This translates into CALISIAINTEAFF. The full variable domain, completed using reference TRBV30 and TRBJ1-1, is SQTIHQWPATLVQPVGSPLSLECTVEGTSNPNLYWYRQAAGRGLQLLFYSVGIGQISSEVPQNLSASRPQDRQFILSSKKLLLSDSGFYLCALISIAINTEAFFGQGTRLTVV.

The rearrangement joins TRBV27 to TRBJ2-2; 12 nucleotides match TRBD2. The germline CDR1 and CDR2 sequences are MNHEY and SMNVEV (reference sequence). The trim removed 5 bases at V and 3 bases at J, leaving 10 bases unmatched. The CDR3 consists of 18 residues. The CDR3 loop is CASSLLTSGSGDTGELFF. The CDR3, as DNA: TGTGCCAGCAGTCTCCTGACTAGCGGGAGCGGGGACACCGGGGAGCTGTTTTTT.